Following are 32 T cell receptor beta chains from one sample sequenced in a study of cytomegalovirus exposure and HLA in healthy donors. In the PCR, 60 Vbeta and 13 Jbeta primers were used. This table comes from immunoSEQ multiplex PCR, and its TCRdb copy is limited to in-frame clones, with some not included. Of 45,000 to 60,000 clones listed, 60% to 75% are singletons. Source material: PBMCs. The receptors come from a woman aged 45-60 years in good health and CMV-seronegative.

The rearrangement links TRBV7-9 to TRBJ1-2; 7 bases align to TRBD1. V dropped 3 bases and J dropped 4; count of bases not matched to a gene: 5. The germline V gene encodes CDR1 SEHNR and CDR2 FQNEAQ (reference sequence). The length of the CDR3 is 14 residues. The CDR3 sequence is CASSLGTDPYGYTF. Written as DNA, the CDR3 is TGTGCCAGCAGCTTGGGGACAGACCCCTATGGCTACACCTTC.

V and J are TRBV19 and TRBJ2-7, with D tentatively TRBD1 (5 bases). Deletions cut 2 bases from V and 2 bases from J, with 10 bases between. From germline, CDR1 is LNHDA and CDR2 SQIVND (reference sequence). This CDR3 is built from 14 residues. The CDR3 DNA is TGTGCCAGTAGTATACAGGGTTGGACCTACGAGCAGTACTTC. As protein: CASSIQGWTYEQYF.

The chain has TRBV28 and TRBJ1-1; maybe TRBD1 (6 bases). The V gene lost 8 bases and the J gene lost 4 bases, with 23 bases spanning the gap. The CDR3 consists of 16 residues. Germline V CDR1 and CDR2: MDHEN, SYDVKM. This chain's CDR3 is CASHGGGMTGGTEAFF. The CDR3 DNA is TGTGCCAGCCACGGAGGCGGAATGACAGGAGGCACTGAAGCTTTCTTT.

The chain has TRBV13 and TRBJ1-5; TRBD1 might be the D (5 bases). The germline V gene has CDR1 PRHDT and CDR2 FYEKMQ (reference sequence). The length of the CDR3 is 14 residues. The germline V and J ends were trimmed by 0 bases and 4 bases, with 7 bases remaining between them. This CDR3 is CASSLGQGNQPQHF. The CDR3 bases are TGTGCCAGCAGCTTAGGCCAGGGTAATCAGCCCCAGCATTTT.

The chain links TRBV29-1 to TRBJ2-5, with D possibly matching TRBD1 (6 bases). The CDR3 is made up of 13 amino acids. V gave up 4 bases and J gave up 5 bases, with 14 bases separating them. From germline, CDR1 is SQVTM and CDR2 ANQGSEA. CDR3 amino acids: CSVVAHQGETQYF. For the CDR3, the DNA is TGCAGCGTTGTGGCTCATCAGGGGGAGACCCAGTACTTC.

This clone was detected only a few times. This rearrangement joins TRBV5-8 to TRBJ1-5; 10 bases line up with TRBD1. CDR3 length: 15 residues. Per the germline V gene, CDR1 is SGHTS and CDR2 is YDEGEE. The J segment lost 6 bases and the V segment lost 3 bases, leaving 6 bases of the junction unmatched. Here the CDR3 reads CASSSGTGESQPQHF. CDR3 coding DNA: TGTGCCAGCAGCTCCGGGACAGGGGAGTCTCAGCCCCAGCATTTT.

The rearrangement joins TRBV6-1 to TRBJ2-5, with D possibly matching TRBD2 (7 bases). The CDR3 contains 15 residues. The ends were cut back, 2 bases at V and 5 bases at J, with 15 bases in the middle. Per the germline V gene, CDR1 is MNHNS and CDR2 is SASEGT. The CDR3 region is CASSEWGGRWETQYF. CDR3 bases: TGTGCCAGCAGTGAATGGGGGGGGCGCTGGGAGACCCAGTACTTC.

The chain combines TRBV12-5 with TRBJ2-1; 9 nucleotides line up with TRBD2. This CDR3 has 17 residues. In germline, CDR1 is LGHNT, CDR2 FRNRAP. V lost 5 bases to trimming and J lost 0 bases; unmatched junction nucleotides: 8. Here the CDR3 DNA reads TGTGCTAGTGGTCCGACTAGCGGTTATAGCTCCTACAATGAGCAGTTCTTC. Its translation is CASGPTSGYSSYNEQFF.

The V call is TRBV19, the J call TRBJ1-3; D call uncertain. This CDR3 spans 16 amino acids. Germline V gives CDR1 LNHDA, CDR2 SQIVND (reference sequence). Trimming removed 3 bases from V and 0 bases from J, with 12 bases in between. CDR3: CASSILEQSSGNTIYF. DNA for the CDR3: TGTGCCAGTAGTATTTTGGAACAGAGCTCTGGAAACACCATATATTTT.

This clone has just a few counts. CDR3: CASSPAGVADTQYF. DNA for the CDR3: TGTGCCAGCAGCCCGGCGGGAGTGGCAGATACGCAGTATTTT. The chain couples TRBV11-2 to TRBJ2-3; the match to TRBD2 covers 7 bases. The CDR3 length is 14 residues. The V and J ends lost 5 bases and 4 bases, in that order; junction bases with no gene match: 6. Germline V CDR1 and CDR2: SGHAT, FQNNGV.

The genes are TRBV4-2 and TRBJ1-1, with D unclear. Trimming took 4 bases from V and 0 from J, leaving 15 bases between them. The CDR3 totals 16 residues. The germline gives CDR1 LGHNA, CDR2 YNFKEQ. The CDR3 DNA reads TGTGCCAGCAGCCGGGCGGGTGCAGCCTTGAACACTGAAGCTTTCTTT. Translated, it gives CASSRAGAALNTEAFF.

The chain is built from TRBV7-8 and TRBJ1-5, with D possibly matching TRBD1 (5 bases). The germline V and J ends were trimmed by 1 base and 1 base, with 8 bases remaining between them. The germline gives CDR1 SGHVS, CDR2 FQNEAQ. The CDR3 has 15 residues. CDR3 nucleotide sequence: TGTGCCAGCAGCTTAGAGGGGCACAGCAATCAGCCCCAGCATTTT. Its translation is CASSLEGHSNQPQHF.

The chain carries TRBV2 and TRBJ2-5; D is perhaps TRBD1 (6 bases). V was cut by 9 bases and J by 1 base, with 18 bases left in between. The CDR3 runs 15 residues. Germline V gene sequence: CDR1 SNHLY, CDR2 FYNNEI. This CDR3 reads CASKIQGFGQETQYF. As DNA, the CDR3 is TGTGCCAGTAAGATACAGGGTTTCGGCCAAGAGACCCAGTACTTC.

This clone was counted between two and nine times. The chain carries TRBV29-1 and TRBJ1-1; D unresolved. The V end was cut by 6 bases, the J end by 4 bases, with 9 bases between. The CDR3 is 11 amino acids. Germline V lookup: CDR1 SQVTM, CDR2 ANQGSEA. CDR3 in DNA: TGCAGCGTGGATCCGGGCACTGAAGCTTTCTTT. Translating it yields CSVDPGTEAFF.

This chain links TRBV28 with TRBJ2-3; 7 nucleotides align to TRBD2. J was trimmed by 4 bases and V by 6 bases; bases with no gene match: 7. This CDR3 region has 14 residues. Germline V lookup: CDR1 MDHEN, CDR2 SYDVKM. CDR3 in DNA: TGTGCCAGCAGCCAGGCGGGAGTCCCAGATACGCAGTATTTT. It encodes CASSQAGVPDTQYF. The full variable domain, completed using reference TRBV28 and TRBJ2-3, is DVKVTQSSRYLVKRTGEKVFLECVQDMDHENMFWYRQDPGLGLRLIYFSYDVKMKEKGDIPEGYSVSREKKERFSLILESASTNQTSMYLCASSQAGVPDTQYFGPGTRLTVL.

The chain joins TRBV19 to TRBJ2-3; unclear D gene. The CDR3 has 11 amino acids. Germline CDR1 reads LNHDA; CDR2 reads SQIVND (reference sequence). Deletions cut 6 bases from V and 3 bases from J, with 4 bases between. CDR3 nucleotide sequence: TGTGCCAGTAGCGCGACAGATACGCAGTATTTT. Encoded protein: CASSATDTQYF. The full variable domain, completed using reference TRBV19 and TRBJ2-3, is DGGITQSPKYLFRKEGQNVTLSCEQNLNHDAMYWYRQDPGQGLRLIYYSQIVNDFQKGDIAEGYSVSREKKESFPLTVTSAQKNPTAFYLCASSATDTQYFGPGTRLTVL.

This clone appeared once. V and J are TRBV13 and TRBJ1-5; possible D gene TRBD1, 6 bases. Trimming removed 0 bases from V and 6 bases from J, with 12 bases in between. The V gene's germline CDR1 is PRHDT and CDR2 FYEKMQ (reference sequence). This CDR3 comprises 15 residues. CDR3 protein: CASSLGLGGSQPQHF. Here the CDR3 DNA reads TGTGCCAGCAGCTTAGGCTTAGGGGGTAGTCAGCCCCAGCATTTT.

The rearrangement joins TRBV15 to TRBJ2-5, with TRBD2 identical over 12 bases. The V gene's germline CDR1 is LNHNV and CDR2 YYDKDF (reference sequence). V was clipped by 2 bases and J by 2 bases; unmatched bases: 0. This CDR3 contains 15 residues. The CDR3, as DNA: TGTGCCACCAGCAGACTAGCGGGGGGGCAAGAGACCCAGTACTTC. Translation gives CATSRLAGGQETQYF.

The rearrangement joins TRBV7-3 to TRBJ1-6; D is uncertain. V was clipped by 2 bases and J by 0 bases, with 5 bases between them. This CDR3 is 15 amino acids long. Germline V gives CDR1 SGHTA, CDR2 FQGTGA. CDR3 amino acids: CASSLFGSYNSPLHF. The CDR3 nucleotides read TGTGCCAGCAGCTTATTCGGCTCCTATAATTCACCCCTCCACTTT.

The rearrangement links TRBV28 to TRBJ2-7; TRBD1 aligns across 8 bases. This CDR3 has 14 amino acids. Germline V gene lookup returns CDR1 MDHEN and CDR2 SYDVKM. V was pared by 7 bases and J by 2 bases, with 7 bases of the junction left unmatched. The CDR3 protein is CASNRQGITYEQYF. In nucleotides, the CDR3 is TGTGCCAGCAACAGACAGGGGATTACCTACGAGCAGTACTTC.

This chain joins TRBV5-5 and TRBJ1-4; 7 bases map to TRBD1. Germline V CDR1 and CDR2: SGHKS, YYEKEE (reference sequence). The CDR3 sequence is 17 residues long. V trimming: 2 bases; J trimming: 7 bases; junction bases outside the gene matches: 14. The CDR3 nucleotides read TGTGCCAGCAGCTTCGCCGGGGACAGCTTTGCTGGTGAAAAACTGTTTTTT. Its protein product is CASSFAGDSFAGEKLFF. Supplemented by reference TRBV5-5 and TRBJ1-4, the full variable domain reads DAGVTQSPTHLIKTRGQQVTLRCSPISGHKSVSWYQQVLGQGPQFIFQYYEKEERGRGNFPDRFSARQFPNYSSELNVNALLLGDSALYLCASSFAGDSFAGEKLFFGSGTQLSVL.

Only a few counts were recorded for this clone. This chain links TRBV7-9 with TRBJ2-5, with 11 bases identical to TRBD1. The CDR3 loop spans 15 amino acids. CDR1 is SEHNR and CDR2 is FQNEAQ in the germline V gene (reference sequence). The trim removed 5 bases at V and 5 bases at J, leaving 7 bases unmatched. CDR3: CASSLGTGGMETQYF. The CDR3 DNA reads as TGTGCCAGCAGCCTAGGGACAGGGGGAATGGAGACCCAGTACTTC.

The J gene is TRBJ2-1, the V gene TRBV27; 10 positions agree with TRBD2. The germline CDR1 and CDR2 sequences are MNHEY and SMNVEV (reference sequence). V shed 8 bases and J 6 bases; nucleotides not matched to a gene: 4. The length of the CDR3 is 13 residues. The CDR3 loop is CASSAGGGNEQFF. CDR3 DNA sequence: TGTGCCAGCTCAGCGGGAGGGGGCAATGAGCAGTTCTTC.

CDR3 residues: CASSRQTYDGQYF. CDR3 bases: TGTGCCAGCAGCCGACAGACCTACGATGGGCAGTACTTC. V is TRBV14 and J is TRBJ2-7; D might be TRBD1 (5 bases). Germline V lookup: CDR1 SGHDN, CDR2 FVKESK. The CDR3 covers 13 residues. The germline V and J ends were trimmed by 4 bases and 9 bases, with 16 bases remaining between them.

Written as DNA, the CDR3 is TGTGCCAGCAGTTACGACAGGACGGATCAGCCCCAGCATTTT. It codes for CASSYDRTDQPQHF. The chain couples TRBV6-5 to TRBJ1-5; tentative D call: TRBD1 (6 bases). CDR1 is MNHEY, CDR2 SVGAGI, per germline. This CDR3 has 14 amino acids. The V gene lost 2 bases and the J gene lost 5 bases, with 10 bases spanning the gap.

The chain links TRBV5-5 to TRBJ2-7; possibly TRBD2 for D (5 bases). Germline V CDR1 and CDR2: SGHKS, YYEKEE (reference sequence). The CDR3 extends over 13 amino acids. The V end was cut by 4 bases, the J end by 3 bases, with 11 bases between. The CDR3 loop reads CASSTTGNYEQYF. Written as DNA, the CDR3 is TGTGCCAGCAGCACTACCGGGAACTACGAGCAGTACTTC.

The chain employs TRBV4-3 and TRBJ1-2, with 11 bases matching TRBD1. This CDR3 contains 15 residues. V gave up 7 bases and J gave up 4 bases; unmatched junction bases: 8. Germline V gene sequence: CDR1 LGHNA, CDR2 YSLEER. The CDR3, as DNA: TGCGCCAGCACCCCGGACAGGGGGCGCGCCTATGGCTACACCTTC. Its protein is CASTPDRGRAYGYTF.

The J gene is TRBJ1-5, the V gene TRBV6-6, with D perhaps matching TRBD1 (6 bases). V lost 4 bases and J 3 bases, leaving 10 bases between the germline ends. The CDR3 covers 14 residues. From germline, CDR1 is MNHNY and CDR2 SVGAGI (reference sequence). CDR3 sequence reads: CASSFGQPNQPQHF. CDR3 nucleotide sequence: TGTGCCAGCAGTTTTGGACAGCCCAATCAGCCCCAGCATTTT.

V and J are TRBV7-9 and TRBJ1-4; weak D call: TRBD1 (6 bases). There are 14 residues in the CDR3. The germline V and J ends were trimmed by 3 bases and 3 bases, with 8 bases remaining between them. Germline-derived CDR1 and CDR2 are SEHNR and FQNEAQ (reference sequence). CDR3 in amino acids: CASSLRGSNEKLFF. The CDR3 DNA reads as TGTGCCAGCAGCTTGAGGGGGTCTAATGAAAAACTGTTTTTT.

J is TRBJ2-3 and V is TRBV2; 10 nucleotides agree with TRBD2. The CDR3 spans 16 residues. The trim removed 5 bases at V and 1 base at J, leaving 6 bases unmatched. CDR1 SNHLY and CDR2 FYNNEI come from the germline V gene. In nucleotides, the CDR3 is TGTGCCAGCAGTCTAATAGCGGGGGGAGGCACAGATACGCAGTATTTT. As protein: CASSLIAGGGTDTQYF. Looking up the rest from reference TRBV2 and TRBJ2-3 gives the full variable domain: EPEVTQTPSHQVTQMGQEVILRCVPISNHLYFYWYRQILGQKVEFLVSFYNNEISEKSEIFDDQFSVERPDGSNFTLKIRSTKLEDSAMYFCASSLIAGGGTDTQYFGPGTRLTVL.

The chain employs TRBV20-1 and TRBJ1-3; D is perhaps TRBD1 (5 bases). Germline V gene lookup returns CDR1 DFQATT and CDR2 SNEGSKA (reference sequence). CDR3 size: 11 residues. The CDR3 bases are TGCACTGGACATTCAGGAAACACCATATATTTT. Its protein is CTGHSGNTIYF.

CDR3 amino acids: CASSIVGGAGPETQYF. The CDR3 nucleotides read TGTGCCAGTAGTATAGTGGGGGGGGCAGGCCCAGAGACCCAGTACTTC. J is TRBJ2-5 and V is TRBV19; possible D gene TRBD2, 7 bases. The CDR3 runs to 16 residues. V was cut by 1 base and J by 4 bases, with 16 bases left in between. Germline V CDR1 and CDR2: LNHDA, SQIVND (reference sequence).